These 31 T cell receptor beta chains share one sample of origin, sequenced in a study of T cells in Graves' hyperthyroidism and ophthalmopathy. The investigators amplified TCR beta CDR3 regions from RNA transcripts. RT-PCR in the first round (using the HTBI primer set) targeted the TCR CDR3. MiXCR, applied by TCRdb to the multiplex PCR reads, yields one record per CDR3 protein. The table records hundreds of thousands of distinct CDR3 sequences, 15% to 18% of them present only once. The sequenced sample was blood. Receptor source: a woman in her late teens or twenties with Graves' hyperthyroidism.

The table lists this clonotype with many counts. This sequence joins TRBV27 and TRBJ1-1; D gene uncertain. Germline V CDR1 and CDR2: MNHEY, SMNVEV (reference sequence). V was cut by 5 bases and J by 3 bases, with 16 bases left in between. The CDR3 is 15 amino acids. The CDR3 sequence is CASSRRGPGYTEAFF. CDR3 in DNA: TGTGCCAGCAGTCGCCGAGGGCCAGGTTACACTGAAGCTTTCTTT.

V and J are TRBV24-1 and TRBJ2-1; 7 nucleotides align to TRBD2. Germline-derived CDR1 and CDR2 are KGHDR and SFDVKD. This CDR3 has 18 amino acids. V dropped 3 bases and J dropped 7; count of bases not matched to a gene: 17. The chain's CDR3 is CATSDPARRTSGMNEQFF. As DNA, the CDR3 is TGTGCCACCAGTGATCCTGCCCGTCGGACTAGTGGGATGAATGAGCAGTTCTTC.

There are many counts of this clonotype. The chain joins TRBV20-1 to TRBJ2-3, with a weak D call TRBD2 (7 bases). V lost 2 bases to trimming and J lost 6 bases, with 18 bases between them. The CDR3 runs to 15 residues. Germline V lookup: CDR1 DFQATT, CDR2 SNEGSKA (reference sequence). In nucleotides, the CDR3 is TGCAGTGCTAGAAACCCGGTGGGGGGGGCGGATACGCAGTATTTT. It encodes CSARNPVGGADTQYF.

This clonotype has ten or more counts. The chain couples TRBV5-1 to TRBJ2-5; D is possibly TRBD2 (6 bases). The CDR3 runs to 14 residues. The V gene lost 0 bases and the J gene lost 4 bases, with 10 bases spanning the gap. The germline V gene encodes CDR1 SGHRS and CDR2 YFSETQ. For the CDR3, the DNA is TGCGCCAGCAGCTTGGTGGGGGGACCAGAGACCCAGTACTTC. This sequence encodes CASSLVGGPETQYF.

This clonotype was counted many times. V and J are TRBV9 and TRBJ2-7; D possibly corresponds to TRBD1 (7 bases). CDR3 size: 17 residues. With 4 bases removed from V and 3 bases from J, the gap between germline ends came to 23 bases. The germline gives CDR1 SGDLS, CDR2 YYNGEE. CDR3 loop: CASSPGDRGTVYYEQYF. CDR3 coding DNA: TGTGCCAGCAGCCCAGGGGACCGGGGGACAGTCTACTACGAGCAGTACTTC. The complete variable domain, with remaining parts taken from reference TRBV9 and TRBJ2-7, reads DSGVTQTPKHLITATGQRVTLRCSPRSGDLSVYWYQQSLDQGLQFLIQYYNGEERAKGNILERFSAQQFPDLHSELNLSSLELGDSALYFCASSPGDRGTVYYEQYFGPGTRLTVT.

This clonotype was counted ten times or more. The CDR3, as DNA: TGTGCCTCGCACCCTTGGACAGTCTACAATGAGCAGTTCTTC. Its translation is CASHPWTVYNEQFF. V and J are TRBV30 and TRBJ2-1; D possibly corresponds to TRBD1 (6 bases). Germline V gene data show CDR1 as GTSNPN and CDR2 as SVGIG (reference sequence). CDR3 length equals 14 residues. Deletions cut 7 bases from V and 3 bases from J, with 16 bases between.

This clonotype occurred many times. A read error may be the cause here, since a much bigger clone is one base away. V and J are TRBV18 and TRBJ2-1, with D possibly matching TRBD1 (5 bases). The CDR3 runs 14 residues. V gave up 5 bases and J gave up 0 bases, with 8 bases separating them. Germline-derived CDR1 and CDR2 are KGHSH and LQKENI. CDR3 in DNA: TGTGCCAGCTCATCAGGGCTCTCCTACAATGAGCAGTTCTTC. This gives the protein CASSSGLSYNEQFF.

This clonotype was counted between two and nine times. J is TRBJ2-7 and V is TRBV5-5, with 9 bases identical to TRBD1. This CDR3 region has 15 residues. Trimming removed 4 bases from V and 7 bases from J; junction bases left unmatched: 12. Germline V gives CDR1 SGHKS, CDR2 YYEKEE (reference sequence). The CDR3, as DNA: TGTGCCAGCAGCCAAATGCCCGGGACAGGGAGTGAGCAGTACTTC. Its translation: CASSQMPGTGSEQYF. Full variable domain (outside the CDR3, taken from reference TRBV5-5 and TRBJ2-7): DAGVTQSPTHLIKTRGQQVTLRCSPISGHKSVSWYQQVLGQGPQFIFQYYEKEERGRGNFPDRFSARQFPNYSSELNVNALLLGDSALYLCASSQMPGTGSEQYFGPGTRLTVT.

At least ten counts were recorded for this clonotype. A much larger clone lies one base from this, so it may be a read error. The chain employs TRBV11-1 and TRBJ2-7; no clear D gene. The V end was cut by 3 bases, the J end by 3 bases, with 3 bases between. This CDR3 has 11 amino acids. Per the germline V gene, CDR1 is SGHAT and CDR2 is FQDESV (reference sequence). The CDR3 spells CASSLFYEQYF. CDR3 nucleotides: TGTGCCAGCAGCTTGTTCTACGAGCAGTACTTC.

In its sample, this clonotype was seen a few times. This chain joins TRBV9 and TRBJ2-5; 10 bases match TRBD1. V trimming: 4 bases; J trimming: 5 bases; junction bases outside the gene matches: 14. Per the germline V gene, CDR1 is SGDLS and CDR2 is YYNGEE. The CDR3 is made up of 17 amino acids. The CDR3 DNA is TGTGCCAGCAGCACCCCTGAGACAGGGGGCGTAGAGGAGACCCAGTACTTC. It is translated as CASSTPETGGVEETQYF.

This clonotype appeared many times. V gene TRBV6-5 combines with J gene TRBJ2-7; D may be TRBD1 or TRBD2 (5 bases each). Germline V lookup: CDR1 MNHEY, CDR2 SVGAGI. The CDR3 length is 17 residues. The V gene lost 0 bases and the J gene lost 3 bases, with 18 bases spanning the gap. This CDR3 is CASSYSGPRESFYEQYF. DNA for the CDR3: TGTGCCAGCAGTTACTCGGGACCCCGTGAGTCCTTCTACGAGCAGTACTTC.

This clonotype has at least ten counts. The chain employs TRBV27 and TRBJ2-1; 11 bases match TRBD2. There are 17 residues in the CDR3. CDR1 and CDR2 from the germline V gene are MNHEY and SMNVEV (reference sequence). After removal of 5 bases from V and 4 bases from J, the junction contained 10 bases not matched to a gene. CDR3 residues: CASSTHTSSGRYNEQFF. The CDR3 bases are TGTGCCAGCAGTACTCATACTTCTAGCGGGAGGTACAATGAGCAGTTCTTC.

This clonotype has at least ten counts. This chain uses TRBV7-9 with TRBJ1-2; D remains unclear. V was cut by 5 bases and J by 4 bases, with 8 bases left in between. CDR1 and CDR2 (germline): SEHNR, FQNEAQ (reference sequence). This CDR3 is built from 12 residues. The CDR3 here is CASSDNSYGYTF. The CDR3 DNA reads TGTGCCAGCAGCGATAACAGCTATGGCTACACCTTC.

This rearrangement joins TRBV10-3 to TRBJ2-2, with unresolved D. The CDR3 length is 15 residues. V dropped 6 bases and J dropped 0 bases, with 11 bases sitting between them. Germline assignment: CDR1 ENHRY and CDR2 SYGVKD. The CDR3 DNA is TGTGCCATCAGCAGTATTGGTGCGAACACCGGGGAGCTGTTTTTT. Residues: CAISSIGANTGELFF.

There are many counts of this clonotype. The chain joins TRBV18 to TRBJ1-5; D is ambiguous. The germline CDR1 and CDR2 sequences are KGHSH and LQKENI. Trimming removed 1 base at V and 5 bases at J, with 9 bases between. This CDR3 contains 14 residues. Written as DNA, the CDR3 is TGTGCCAGCTCACCACAGGGCGGAGATCAGCCCCAGCATTTT. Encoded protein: CASSPQGGDQPQHF.

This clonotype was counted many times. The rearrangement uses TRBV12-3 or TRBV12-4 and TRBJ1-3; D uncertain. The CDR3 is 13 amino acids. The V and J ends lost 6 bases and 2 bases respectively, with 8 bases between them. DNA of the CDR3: TGTGCCAGCAGGTCCCCCGCTGGAAACACCATATATTTT. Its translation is CASRSPAGNTIYF.

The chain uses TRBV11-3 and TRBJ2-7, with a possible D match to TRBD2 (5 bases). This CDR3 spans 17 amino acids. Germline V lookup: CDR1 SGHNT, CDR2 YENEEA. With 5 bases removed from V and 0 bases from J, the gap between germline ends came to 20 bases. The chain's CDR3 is CASSGGPTPELSYEQYF. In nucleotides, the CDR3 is TGTGCCAGCAGCGGAGGACCTACCCCCGAACTCTCCTACGAGCAGTACTTC.

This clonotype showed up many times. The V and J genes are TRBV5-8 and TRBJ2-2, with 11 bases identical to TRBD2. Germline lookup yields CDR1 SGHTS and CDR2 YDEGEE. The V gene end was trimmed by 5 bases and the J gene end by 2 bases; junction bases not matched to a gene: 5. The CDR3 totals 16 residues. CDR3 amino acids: CASSPGTSGNTGELFF. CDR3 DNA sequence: TGTGCCAGCAGTCCCGGGACTAGCGGAAACACCGGGGAGCTGTTTTTT.

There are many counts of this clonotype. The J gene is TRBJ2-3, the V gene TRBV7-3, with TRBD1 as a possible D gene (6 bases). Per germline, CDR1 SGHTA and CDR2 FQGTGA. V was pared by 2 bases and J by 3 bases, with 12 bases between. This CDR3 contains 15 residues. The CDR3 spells CASSLWGPGTDTQYF. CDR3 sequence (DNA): TGTGCCAGCAGCTTATGGGGGCCGGGTACAGATACGCAGTATTTT.

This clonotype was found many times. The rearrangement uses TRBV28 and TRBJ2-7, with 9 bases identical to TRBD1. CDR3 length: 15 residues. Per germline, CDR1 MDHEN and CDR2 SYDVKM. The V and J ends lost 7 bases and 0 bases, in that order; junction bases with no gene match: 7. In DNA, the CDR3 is TGTGCCAGCATCACCACAGGGGGCCCCTCCTACGAGCAGTACTTC. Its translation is CASITTGGPSYEQYF.

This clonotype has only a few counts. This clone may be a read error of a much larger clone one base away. The CDR3 here is CASSPPRGYGYTF. The CDR3 bases are TGTGCCAGCAGCCCCCCTCGCGGGTATGGCTACACCTTC. The chain uses TRBV12-3 or TRBV12-4 and TRBJ1-2; no clear D. V was trimmed by 6 bases and J by 5 bases, leaving 13 bases between them. CDR3 length equals 13 residues.

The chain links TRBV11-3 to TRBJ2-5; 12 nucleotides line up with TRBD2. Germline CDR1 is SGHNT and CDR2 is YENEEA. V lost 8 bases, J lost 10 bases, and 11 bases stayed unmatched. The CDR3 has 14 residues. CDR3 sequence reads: CASGLAGGQRSQYF. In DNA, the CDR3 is TGTGCCAGCGGGCTAGCGGGAGGGCAACGGAGCCAGTACTTC.

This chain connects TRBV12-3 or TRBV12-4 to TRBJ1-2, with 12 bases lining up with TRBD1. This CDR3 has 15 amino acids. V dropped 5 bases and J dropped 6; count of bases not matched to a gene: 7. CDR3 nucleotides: TGTGCCAGCAGTCCGACCGGGACAGGGGGCAATGGCTACACCTTC. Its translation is CASSPTGTGGNGYTF.

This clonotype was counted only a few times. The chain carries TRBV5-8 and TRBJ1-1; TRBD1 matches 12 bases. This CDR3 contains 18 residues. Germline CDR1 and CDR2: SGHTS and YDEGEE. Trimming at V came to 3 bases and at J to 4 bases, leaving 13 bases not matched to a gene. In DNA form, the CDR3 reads TGTGCCAGCAGCTCCGAATCGGGGACAGGGGGCCTAACCACTGAAGCTTTCTTT. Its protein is CASSSESGTGGLTTEAFF. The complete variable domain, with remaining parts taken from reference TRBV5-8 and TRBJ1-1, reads EAGVTQSPTHLIKTRGQQATLRCSPISGHTSVYWYQQALGLGLQFLLWYDEGEERNRGNFPPRFSGRQFPNYSSELNVNALELEDSALYLCASSSESGTGGLTTEAFFGQGTRLTVV.

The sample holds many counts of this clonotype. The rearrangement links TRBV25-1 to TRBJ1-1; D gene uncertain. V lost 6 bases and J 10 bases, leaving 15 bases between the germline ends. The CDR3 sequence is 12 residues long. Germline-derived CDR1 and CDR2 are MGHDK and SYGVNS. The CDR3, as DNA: TGTGCCAGCAGCGCCCCCCAAGGGCCAGCTTTCTTT. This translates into CASSAPQGPAFF.

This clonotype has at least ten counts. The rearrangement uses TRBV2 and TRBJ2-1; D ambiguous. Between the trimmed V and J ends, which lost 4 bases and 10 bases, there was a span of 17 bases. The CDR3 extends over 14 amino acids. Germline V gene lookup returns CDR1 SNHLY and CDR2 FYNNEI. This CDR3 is CASSGGAGIGEQFF. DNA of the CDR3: TGTGCCAGCAGTGGAGGAGCCGGTATTGGGGAGCAGTTCTTC. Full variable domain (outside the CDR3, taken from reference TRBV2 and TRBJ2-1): EPEVTQTPSHQVTQMGQEVILRCVPISNHLYFYWYRQILGQKVEFLVSFYNNEISEKSEIFDDQFSVERPDGSNFTLKIRSTKLEDSAMYFCASSGGAGIGEQFFGPGTRLTVL.

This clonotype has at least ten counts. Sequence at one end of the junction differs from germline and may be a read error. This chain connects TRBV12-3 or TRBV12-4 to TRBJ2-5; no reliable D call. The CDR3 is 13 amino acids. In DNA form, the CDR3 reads TGTGCCAGCAGGGCCCAAAACCAGGAGACCCAGTACTTC. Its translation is CASRAQNQETQYF.

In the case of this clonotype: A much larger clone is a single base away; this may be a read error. This CDR3 is CASSPGLPSTGELFF. The CDR3 DNA sequence: TGTGCCAGCTCACCGGGACTACCGTCCACCGGGGAGCTGTTTTTT. The J gene is TRBJ2-2, the V gene TRBV18; 7 positions match TRBD2. The germline V gene has CDR1 KGHSH and CDR2 LQKENI. The junction had 5 bases not matched to a gene; V was cut back by 3 bases and J by 4 bases. The CDR3 totals 15 residues.

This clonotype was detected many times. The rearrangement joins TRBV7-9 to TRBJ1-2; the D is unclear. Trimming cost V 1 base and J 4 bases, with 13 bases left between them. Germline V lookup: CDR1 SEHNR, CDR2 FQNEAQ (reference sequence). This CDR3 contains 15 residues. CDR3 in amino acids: CASSLGLPGSYGYTF. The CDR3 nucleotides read TGTGCCAGCAGCTTAGGACTCCCGGGGAGCTATGGCTACACCTTC.

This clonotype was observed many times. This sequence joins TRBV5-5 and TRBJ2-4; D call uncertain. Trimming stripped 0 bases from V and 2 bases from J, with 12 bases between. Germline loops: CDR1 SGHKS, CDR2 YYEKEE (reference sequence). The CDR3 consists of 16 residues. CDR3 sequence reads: CASSLGSERSKNIQYF. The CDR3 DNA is TGTGCCAGCAGCTTGGGGTCCGAGAGGTCCAAAAACATTCAGTACTTC.

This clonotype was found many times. The CDR3 protein is CASSEGTSGAEQYF. CDR3 in DNA: TGCGCCAGCAGCGAAGGGACTAGCGGAGCCGAGCAGTACTTC. The chain employs TRBV5-1 and TRBJ2-7, with 11 bases aligning to TRBD2. This CDR3 has 14 residues. Per the germline V gene, CDR1 is SGHRS and CDR2 is YFSETQ. Trimming cost V 4 bases and J 6 bases; bases outside gene matches: 6. Together with reference TRBV5-1 and TRBJ2-7, the CDR3 gives the full variable domain: KAGVTQTPRYLIKTRGQQVTLSCSPISGHRSVSWYQQTPGQGLQFLFEYFSETQRNKGNFPGRFSGRQFSNSRSEMNVSTLELGDSALYLCASSEGTSGAEQYFGPGTRLTVT.